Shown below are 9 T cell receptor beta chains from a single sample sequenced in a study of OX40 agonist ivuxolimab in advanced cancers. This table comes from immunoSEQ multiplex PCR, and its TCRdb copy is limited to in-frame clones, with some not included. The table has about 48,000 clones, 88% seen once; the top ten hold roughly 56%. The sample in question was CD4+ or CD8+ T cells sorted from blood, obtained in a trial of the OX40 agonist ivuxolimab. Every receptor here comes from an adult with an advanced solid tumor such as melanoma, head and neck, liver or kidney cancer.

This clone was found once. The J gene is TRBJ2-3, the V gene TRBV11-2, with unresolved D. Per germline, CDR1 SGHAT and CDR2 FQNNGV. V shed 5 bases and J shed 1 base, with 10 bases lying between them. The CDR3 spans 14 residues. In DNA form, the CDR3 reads TGTGCCAGCAGCACCTACATGGGCACAGATACGCAGTATTTT. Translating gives CASSTYMGTDTQYF.

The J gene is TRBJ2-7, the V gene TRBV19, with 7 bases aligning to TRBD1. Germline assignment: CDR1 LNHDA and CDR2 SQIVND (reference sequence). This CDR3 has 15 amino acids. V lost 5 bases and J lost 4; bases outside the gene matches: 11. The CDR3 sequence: CASSAGQAFLYEQYF. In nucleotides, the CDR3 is TGTGCCAGTAGTGCCGGACAGGCTTTCCTATACGAGCAGTACTTC.

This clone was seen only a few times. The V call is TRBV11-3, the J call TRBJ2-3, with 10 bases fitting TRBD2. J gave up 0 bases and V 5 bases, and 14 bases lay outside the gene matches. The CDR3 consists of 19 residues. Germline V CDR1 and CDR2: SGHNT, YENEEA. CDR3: CASSLGLAEAGKSTDTQYF. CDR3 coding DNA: TGTGCCAGCAGCCTAGGACTAGCGGAAGCGGGCAAGAGCACAGATACGCAGTATTTT.

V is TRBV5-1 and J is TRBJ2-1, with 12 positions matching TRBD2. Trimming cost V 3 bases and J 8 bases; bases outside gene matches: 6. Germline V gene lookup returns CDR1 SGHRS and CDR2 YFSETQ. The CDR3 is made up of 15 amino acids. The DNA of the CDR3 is TGCGCCAGCAGCTCGACTAGCGGGAGTATGTATGAGCAGTTCTTC. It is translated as CASSSTSGSMYEQFF.

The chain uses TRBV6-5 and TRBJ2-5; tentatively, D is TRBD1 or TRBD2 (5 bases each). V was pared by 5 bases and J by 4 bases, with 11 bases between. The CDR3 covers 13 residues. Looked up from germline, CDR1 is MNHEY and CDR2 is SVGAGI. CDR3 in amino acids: CASSKGRGETQYF. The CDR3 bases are TGTGCCAGCAGTAAGGGACGGGGAGAGACCCAGTACTTC.

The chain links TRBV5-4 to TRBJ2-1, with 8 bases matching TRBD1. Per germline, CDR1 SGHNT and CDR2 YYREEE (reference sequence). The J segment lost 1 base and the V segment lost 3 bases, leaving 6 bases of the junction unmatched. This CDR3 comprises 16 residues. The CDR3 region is CASSSSGDRSYNEQFF. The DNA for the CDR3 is TGTGCCAGCAGCTCCTCGGGGGACAGGTCCTACAATGAGCAGTTCTTC. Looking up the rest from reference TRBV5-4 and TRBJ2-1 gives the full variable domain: ETGVTQSPTHLIKTRGQQVTLRCSSQSGHNTVSWYQQALGQGPQFIFQYYREEENGRGNFPPRFSGLQFPNYSSELNVNALELDDSALYLCASSSSGDRSYNEQFFGPGTRLTVL.

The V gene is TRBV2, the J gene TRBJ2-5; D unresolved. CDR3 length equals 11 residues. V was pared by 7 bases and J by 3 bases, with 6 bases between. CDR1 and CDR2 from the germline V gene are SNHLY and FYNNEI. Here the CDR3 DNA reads TGTGCCAGCATTGGGGAAGAGACCCAGTACTTC. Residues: CASIGEETQYF.

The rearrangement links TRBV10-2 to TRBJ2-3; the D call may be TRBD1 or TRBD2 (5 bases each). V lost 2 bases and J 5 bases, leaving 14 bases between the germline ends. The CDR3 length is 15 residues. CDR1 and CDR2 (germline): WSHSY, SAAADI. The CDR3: CASSETLTGQDTQYF. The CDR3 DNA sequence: TGCGCCAGCAGTGAGACCCTGACGGGGCAAGATACGCAGTATTTT.

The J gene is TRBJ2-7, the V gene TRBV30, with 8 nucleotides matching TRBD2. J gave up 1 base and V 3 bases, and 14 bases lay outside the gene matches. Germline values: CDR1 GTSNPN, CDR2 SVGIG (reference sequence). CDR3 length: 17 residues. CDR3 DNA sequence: TGTGCCTGGAGAGGGGGAAGACTAGCGTTAAATTCCTACGAGCAGTACTTC. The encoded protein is CAWRGGRLALNSYEQYF. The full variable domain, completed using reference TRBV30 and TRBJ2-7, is SQTIHQWPATLVQPVGSPLSLECTVEGTSNPNLYWYRQAAGRGLQLLFYSVGIGQISSEVPQNLSASRPQDRQFILSSKKLLLSDSGFYLCAWRGGRLALNSYEQYFGPGTRLTVT.